This paragraph covers one TCR beta chain sequence. The record originates from a study of response to subunit inactivated influenza vaccine. This CDR3 has 16 residues. The V and J ends lost 5 bases and 0 bases respectively, with 17 bases between them. Germline V CDR1 and CDR2: SGHRS, YFSETQ. TCRdb called the RT-PCR reads again in MiXCR, with one record for every CDR3 protein. Of roughly 550,000 distinct CDR3 sequences in the sample, under 25% were seen once. These same data were also listed under a study on T cells expressing NK-cell markers. From that paper: A 5'RACE template switching approach incorporating UMIs was used to make TCR beta cDNA. The same clonotypes also predominated in the CD3+CD56-NKG2C+ fraction of a handful of donors.

The chain combines TRBV5-1 with TRBJ1-1; a weak D match, TRBD1 (6 bases). This receptor was taken from a man between 45 and 60 years old who received an inactivated influenza vaccine. Specimen: CD4+ T cells sorted from PBMCs, collected 12 days after vaccination. In nucleotides, the CDR3 is TGCGCCAGCAGACCGGACAGAGGGCTCATGAACACTGAAGCTTTCTTT. It is translated as CASRPDRGLMNTEAFF. Full variable domain (remainder filled in from reference TRBV5-1 and TRBJ1-1): KAGVTQTPRYLIKTRGQQVTLSCSPISGHRSVSWYQQTPGQGLQFLFEYFSETQRNKGNFPGRFSGRQFSNSRSEMNVSTLELGDSALYLCASRPDRGLMNTEAFFGQGTRLTVV.